This T cell receptor beta chain was obtained from a study of blood T cell repertoires in COVID-19. Study details: PBMCs, B-cell-depleted T cells, or T cells provided the cDNA or gDNA that made up the material.

Original processing notes: How many nucleated cells were present was estimated from reference gene primer amplification. The table came from immunoSEQ multiplex PCR; TCRdb's copy has only in-frame clones and leaves some out. V and J calls and clone size are those listed in that table; D and trimming were worked out from the DNA. The sample contains 95,000 to 150,000 clones, 86% of which appear only once. There are 14 residues in the CDR3. V lost 7 bases to trimming and J lost 2 bases, with 14 bases between them. The germline gives CDR1 MNHEY, CDR2 SVGAGI. What was sequenced was peripheral blood. This sequence was found in a man in his forties with acute or convalescent COVID-19. The J gene is TRBJ1-1, the V gene TRBV6-5; no firm D call. The CDR3 nucleotides read TGTGCCAGCACGAGGGTAGGAATCAACACTGAAGCTTTCTTT. As protein: CASTRVGINTEAFF.